This T cell receptor (beta chain) was sequenced for a study of blood T cell repertoires in COVID-19. Across the study: Material from acute and convalescent COVID-19 was sourced from the United States, Italy and Spain. In each case, the material was cDNA or gDNA derived from T cells, B-cell-depleted T cells, or PBMCs.

Trimming took 6 bases from V and 7 from J; bases not matched to a gene: 10. The CDR3 is 14 residues long. Germline CDR1 MDHEN, CDR2 SYDVKM. TCRdb keeps only in-frame clones here, not all; method: immunoSEQ multiplex PCR. This sample has under 300,000 clones, with 87% found just once. The material sequenced was peripheral blood. The sequence came from a man in his fifties or sixties who had recovered from COVID-19. This chain connects TRBV28 to TRBJ1-2; 8 bases align to TRBD1. In DNA form, the CDR3 reads TGTGCCAGCAGCCCTCCGGACAGGGTACGTGGCTACACCTTC. It encodes CASSPPDRVRGYTF.